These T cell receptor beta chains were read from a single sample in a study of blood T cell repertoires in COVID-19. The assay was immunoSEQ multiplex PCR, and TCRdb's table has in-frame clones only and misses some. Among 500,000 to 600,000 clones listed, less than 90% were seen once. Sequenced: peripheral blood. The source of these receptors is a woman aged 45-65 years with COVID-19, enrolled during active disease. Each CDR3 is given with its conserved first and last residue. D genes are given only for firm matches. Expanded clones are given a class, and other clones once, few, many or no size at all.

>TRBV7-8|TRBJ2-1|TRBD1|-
TGTGCCAGCAGCTTAGCGGGACAGGGGGCTCCTCGGAATGAGCAGTTCTTC
CASSLAGQGAPRNEQFF
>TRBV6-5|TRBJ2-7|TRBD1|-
TGTGCCAGCAGCACCAGTAGGGGGCTATCCTACGAGCAGTACTTC
CASSTSRGLSYEQYF
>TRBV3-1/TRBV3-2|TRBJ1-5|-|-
TGTGCCAGCAGCCAAGATCGCGCTCAGCCCCAGCATTTT
CASSQDRAQPQHF
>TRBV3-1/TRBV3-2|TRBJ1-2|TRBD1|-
TGTGCCAGCAGTCTCAACAGGGGGTATGGCTACACCTTC
CASSLNRGYGYTF
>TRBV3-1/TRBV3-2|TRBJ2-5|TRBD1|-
TGTGCCAGCAGCCAAGAAGGGGGCCTTCAAGAGACCCAGTACTTC
CASSQEGGLQETQYF
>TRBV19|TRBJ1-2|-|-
TGTGCCAGTAGTACGCCTCCAGGGCCAATCTATGGCTACACCTTC
CASSTPPGPIYGYTF
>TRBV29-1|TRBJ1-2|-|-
TGCAGCGTTGAAGATCGGAGACAATCCCCAAGGGGCTATGGCTACACCTTC
CSVEDRRQSPRGYGYTF
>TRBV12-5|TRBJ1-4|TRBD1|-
TGTGCTAGTGCCCCGGGACAGGAGCTTGGTGAAAAACTGTTTTTT
CASAPGQELGEKLFF
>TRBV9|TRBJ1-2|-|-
TGTGCCAGCAGCGTAGGAGGTCCCTATGGCTACACCTTC
CASSVGGPYGYTF
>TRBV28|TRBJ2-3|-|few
TGTGCCAGCAGTTACCTCTCTAGGGGGGGGGCCGCAGATACGCAGTATTTT
CASSYLSRGGAADTQYF
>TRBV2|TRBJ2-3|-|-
TGTGCCAGCAGGCAGGAAAGCACAGATACGCAGTATTTT
CASRQESTDTQYF
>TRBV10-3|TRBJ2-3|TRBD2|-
TGTGCCATCAGTGTGGGACTACCATCTACCGGGGATACGCAGTATTTT
CAISVGLPSTGDTQYF
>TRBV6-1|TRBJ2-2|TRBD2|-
TGTGCCAGCAGTGAAGAAGTGGGGGGACTAGCTCTGAACACCGGGGAGCTGTTTTTT
CASSEEVGGLALNTGELFF
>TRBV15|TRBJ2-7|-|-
TGTGCCACCAGCAGAGCCCTTCTTCTTGAGCAGTACTTC
CATSRALLLEQYF
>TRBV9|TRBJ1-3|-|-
TGTGCCAGCAGCGAGACACTTTCTGGAAACACCATATATTTT
CASSETLSGNTIYF
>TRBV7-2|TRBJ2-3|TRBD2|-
TGTGCCAGCAGCTTAGATCCTAGCGGGGGGGCCAGGGATACGCAGTATTTT
CASSLDPSGGARDTQYF
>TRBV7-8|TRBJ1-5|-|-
TGTGCCAGCAGCTTAGGGGGTATGGGGGGTGGGCAGCCCCAGCATTTT
CASSLGGMGGGQPQHF
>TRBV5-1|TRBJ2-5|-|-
TGCGCCAGCAGCCTCCTCCCCGCCGGGAGTCAAGAGACCCAGTACTTC
CASSLLPAGSQETQYF
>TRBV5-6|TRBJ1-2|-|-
TGTGCCAGCAGCTTGACAGGAGCCCCGATTAACTATGGCTACACCTTC
CASSLTGAPINYGYTF
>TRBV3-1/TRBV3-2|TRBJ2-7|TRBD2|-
TGTGCCAGCAGCCAATTGAGCGGACTAGCGGACTACTACGAGCAGTACTTC
CASSQLSGLADYYEQYF
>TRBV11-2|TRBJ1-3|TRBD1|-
TGTGCCAGCAGCTTCCGAACAGGGGGAGGCTCTGGAAACACCATATATTTT
CASSFRTGGGSGNTIYF
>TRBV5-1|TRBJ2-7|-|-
TGCGCCAGCAGCTTTGGTGGAGAGGGCCCTACCTACGAGCAGTACTTC
CASSFGGEGPTYEQYF
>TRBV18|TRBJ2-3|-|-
TGTGCCAGCTCACCAGGCACGATCGCAGATACGCAGTATTTT
CASSPGTIADTQYF
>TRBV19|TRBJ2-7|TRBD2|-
TGTGCCAGTAGTATAACTAGCGAAAGCTCCTACGAGCAGTACTTC
CASSITSESSYEQYF
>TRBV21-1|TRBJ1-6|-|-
TGTGCCAGCAGCCTCGGCCCCCGGGGGAATTCACCCCTCCACTTT
CASSLGPRGNSPLHF
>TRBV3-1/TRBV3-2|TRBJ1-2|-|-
TGTGCCAGTTCCGACGGGGTCTATGGCTACACCTTC
CASSDGVYGYTF
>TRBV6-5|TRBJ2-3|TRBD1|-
TGTGCCAGCAGTAAGGGACAGTTTACAGATACGCAGTATTTT
CASSKGQFTDTQYF
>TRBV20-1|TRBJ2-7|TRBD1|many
TGCAGTGCTAGTGCCAGGGGGCCCACCTACGAGCAGTACTTC
CSASARGPTYEQYF
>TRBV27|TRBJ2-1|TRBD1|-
TGTGCCAGCAGATCATTAATCAGGGGGAGCTCCTACAATGAGCAGTTCTTC
CASRSLIRGSSYNEQFF
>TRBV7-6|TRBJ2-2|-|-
TGTGCCAGCAGCTTAGAACAGGCCGGGGAGCTGTTTTTT
CASSLEQAGELFF
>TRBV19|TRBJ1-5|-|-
TGTGCCAGTAGTATAAGGCGGGTTTATCAGCCCCAGCATTTT
CASSIRRVYQPQHF
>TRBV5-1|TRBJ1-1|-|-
TGCGCCAGCAGCTTGGACATCATGAACACTGAAGCTTTCTTT
CASSLDIMNTEAFF
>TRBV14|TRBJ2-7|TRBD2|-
TGTGCCAGCAGCCAAGACTGGGGGAGGGCCTACGAGCAGTACTTC
CASSQDWGRAYEQYF
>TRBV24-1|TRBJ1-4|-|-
TGTGCCACCAGTGATCCAGGAGGCGGTGAAAAACTGTTTTTT
CATSDPGGGEKLFF
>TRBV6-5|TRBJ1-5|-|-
TGTGCCAGCAGGCAGTATAGCAATCAGCCCCAGCATTTT
CASRQYSNQPQHF
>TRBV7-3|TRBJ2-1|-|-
TGTGCCAGCAGCCGGGGGGCGGCCGGCAATGAGCAGTTCTTC
CASSRGAAGNEQFF
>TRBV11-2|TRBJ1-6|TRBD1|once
TGTGCCAGCAGCGTGGGACAGTCGGGTTGGACCCTCCACTTT
CASSVGQSGWTLHF
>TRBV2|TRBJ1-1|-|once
TGTGCCAGCACAGTAGGGGCCACTGAAGCTTTCTTT
CASTVGATEAFF
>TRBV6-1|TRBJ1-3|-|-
TGTGCCAGCAGTGAATCGGGTCGCTCTGGAAACACCATATATTTT
CASSESGRSGNTIYF
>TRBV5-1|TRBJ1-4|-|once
TGCGCCAGCAGCTTGAACAGGGCGGATGAAAAACTGTTTTTT
CASSLNRADEKLFF
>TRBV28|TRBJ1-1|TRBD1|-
TGTGCCAGCAGTCGCAGGGGGCAACGTATGAACACTGAAGCTTTCTTT
CASSRRGQRMNTEAFF
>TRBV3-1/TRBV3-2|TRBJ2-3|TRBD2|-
TGTGCCAGCAGCCAGTTAGCGGGGGGGAGTTCAGATACGCAGTATTTT
CASSQLAGGSSDTQYF
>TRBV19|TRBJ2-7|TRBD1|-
TGTGCCAGTAGTATCGGGACAGGGGGCTACGAGCAGTACTTC
CASSIGTGGYEQYF
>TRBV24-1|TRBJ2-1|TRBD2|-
TGTGCCACCAGTGATCCGGGACTAGCGGGGGGGCATGAGCAGTTCTTC
CATSDPGLAGGHEQFF